This TCR beta chain originates from a study of chemoradiotherapy in HPV16-positive cancers. CDR3 length equals 13 residues. With 0 bases removed from V and 4 bases from J, the gap between germline ends came to 8 bases. Germline CDR1 reads SGDLS; CDR2 reads YYNGEE. Profiled with immunoSEQ multiplex PCR; TCRdb holds only in-frame clones, not every one. The table has about 3,000 clones, around four fifths seen once. The sequence was collected from a human donor with HPV-associated anogenital cancer. The V and J genes are TRBV9 and TRBJ2-7, with D unclear. Specimen: blood, collected from a patient who underwent chemoradiotherapy. In DNA, the CDR3 is TGTGCCAGCAGCGTAGCCCCGGCTTACGAGCAGTACTTC. Its translation: CASSVAPAYEQYF.